This is a list of T cell receptor beta chains from one sample in a study of T cell changes during pregnancy in multiple sclerosis. Libraries were prepared by immunoSEQ multiplex PCR; TCRdb keeps only in-frame clonotypes and omits some of them. The sample includes 40,000 to 55,000 clones, 75% to 95% of them seen just once. The sample was CD4+ T cells from peripheral blood mononuclear cells, taken before pregnancy. These receptors came from a female donor with multiple sclerosis, enrolled in a pregnancy study. CDR3s include the opening cysteine and the closing phenylalanine or tryptophan. The D gene is left open where the match is weak. Only part of the rows carry a size: once, few, many, or a class if the clone is expanded.

abundance	d_gene	v_gene	j_gene	CDR3aa	CDR3nt
-	TRBD1	TRBV5-4	TRBJ2-7	CASSSDPGQGKYEQYF	TGTGCCAGCAGCTCCGACCCGGGACAGGGAAAGTACGAGCAGTACTTC
-	TRBD2	TRBV5-4	TRBJ2-7	CASSPGAGRGVPGEQYF	TGTGCCAGCAGCCCCGGGGCGGGGCGGGGGGTCCCCGGCGAGCAGTACTTC
-	-	TRBV7-3	TRBJ2-7	CASSSQARGEQYF	TGTGCCAGCAGCTCCCAGGCAAGGGGCGAGCAGTACTTC
-	TRBD1	TRBV9	TRBJ2-3	CASSVGPGQSTDTQYF	TGTGCCAGCAGCGTAGGGCCGGGACAGAGCACAGATACGCAGTATTTT
-	TRBD1	TRBV27	TRBJ2-3	CASRRGQGPYTQYF	TGTGCCAGCAGACGAGGACAGGGACCCTATACGCAGTATTTT
-	TRBD1	TRBV29-1	TRBJ2-1	CSGKGAVSYNEQFF	TGCAGCGGTAAGGGGGCTGTATCCTACAATGAGCAGTTCTTC
-	TRBD1	TRBV5-1	TRBJ2-3	CASSPAGTGKSDTQYF	TGCGCCAGCAGCCCCGCCGGGACAGGGAAGTCAGATACGCAGTATTTT
-	TRBD2	TRBV6-1	TRBJ2-1	CASLGLADNEQFF	TGTGCCAGCTTGGGACTAGCGGACAATGAGCAGTTCTTC
-	TRBD2	TRBV27	TRBJ2-1	CASSKAGGVLNEQFF	TGTGCCAGCAGTAAAGCGGGAGGGGTGTTAAATGAGCAGTTCTTC
-	-	TRBV9	TRBJ1-3	CASSAGAQGINSGNTIYF	TGTGCCAGCAGCGCAGGAGCTCAGGGGATTAACTCTGGAAACACCATATATTTT
-	-	TRBV6-6	TRBJ2-1	CASSRQQNSYNEQFF	TGTGCCAGCAGCCGACAGCAAAACTCCTACAATGAGCAGTTCTTC
many	TRBD1	TRBV5-1	TRBJ2-3	CASSPTGAETQYF	TGCGCCAGCAGCCCTACAGGGGCCGAAACGCAGTATTTT
-	TRBD2	TRBV28	TRBJ2-1	CASSSRPGLGSYNEQFF	TGTGCCAGCAGTTCTAGACCGGGACTAGGGTCCTACAATGAGCAGTTCTTC
-	-	TRBV6-1	TRBJ2-7	CASSERAGPYEQYF	TGTGCCAGCAGTGAAAGGGCAGGGCCCTACGAGCAGTACTTC
-	TRBD1	TRBV7-8	TRBJ1-1	CASGQGGVNTEAFF	TGTGCCTCCGGACAGGGCGGCGTGAACACTGAAGCTTTCTTT
-	-	TRBV11-2	TRBJ2-7	CASSLRVEQYF	TGTGCCAGCAGCTTACGGGTCGAGCAGTACTTC
-	TRBD2	TRBV9	TRBJ2-5	CASSEGLAVQETQYF	TGTGCCAGCAGCGAGGGACTAGCGGTCCAAGAGACCCAGTACTTC
-	TRBD1	TRBV18	TRBJ1-6	CASSPGQGDSPLHF	TGTGCCAGCTCACCGGGACAGGGGGATTCACCCCTCCACTTT
many	-	TRBV6-5	TRBJ2-7	CASSYAGAVGEQYF	TGTGCCAGCAGTTACGCAGGGGCCGTGGGGGAGCAGTACTTC
-	-	TRBV5-4	TRBJ2-2	CASSPLRRDTGELFF	TGTGCCAGCAGCCCCTTAAGGCGGGACACCGGGGAGCTGTTTTTT
-	TRBD1	TRBV27	TRBJ1-5	CASRPLGGGQPQHF	TGTGCCAGTCGCCCCCTAGGGGGCGGTCAGCCCCAGCATTTT
once	-	TRBV28	TRBJ1-5	CASSFQRGGPQDF	TGTGCCAGCAGTTTCCAACGGGGAGGACCCCAGGATTTT
-	TRBD1	TRBV2	TRBJ2-3	CASTRPGQGARDTQYF	TGTGCCAGCACCAGACCCGGACAGGGGGCAAGAGATACGCAGTATTTT
few	-	TRBV5-4	TRBJ2-2	CAFLRAANTGELFF	TGTGCCTTCCTGCGGGCAGCGAACACCGGGGAGCTGTTTTTT
-	-	TRBV7-9	TRBJ1-6	CASSLVPGRGNSPLHF	TGTGCCAGCAGCTTAGTGCCGGGTCGGGGAAATTCACCCCTCCACTTT
-	-	TRBV2	TRBJ1-2	CASSEAGRTYGYTF	TGTGCCAGCAGTGAAGCCGGGAGAACCTATGGCTACACCTTC
-	-	TRBV28	TRBJ2-5	CASSSETQYF	TGTGCCAGCAGTTCGGAGACCCAGTACTTC
-	TRBD1	TRBV6-1	TRBJ1-1	CASSPGQGTEAFF	TGTGCCAGCAGCCCGGGACAGGGGACTGAAGCTTTCTTT
-	-	TRBV19	TRBJ1-2	CASSIGSSQPGYTF	TGTGCCAGTAGTATAGGTAGCTCCCAGCCTGGCTACACCTTC
-	TRBD2	TRBV7-6	TRBJ2-7	CASSLEGRGGRSYEQYF	TGTGCCAGCAGCTTAGAGGGCCGTGGCGGGAGGTCCTACGAGCAGTACTTC
-	TRBD1	TRBV19	TRBJ2-2	CASMDRRNTGELFF	TGTGCCAGTATGGACAGGCGAAACACCGGGGAGCTGTTTTTT
-	-	TRBV28	TRBJ2-2	CASSLITAGTGELFF	TGTGCCAGCAGTCTTATCACGGCGGGCACCGGGGAGCTGTTTTTT
-	TRBD1	TRBV19	TRBJ2-2	CATGTGYNTGELFF	TGTGCCACCGGGACAGGGTACAACACCGGGGAGCTGTTTTTT
-	TRBD1	TRBV7-8	TRBJ1-2	CASSFGTDYGYTF	TGTGCCAGCAGCTTCGGGACAGACTATGGCTACACCTTC
few	TRBD2	TRBV7-9	TRBJ2-3	CASSLTSGRDTQYF	TGTGCCAGCAGCTTAACTAGCGGGAGAGATACGCAGTATTTT
-	-	TRBV7-3	TRBJ2-5	CASSLTRETQYF	TGTGCCAGCAGCTTAACGCGAGAGACCCAGTACTTC
-	TRBD1	TRBV27	TRBJ2-7	CASSLGRTGGHLYEQYF	TGTGCCAGCAGTTTAGGCAGGACAGGGGGGCATCTCTACGAGCAGTACTTC
-	-	TRBV9	TRBJ2-2	CASSNRGGHPRDAGELFF	TGTGCCAGCAGCAATCGTGGGGGCCACCCCAGGGATGCCGGGGAGCTGTTTTTT
-	-	TRBV19	TRBJ2-1	CASSINSGLEQFF	TGTGCCAGTAGTATCAATTCTGGCTTAGAGCAGTTCTTC
once	-	TRBV6-1	TRBJ1-3	CASSDTGVPGNTIYF	TGTGCCAGCAGTGATACGGGGGTACCGGGAAACACCATATATTTT
-	TRBD1	TRBV9	TRBJ1-6	CASSTGQGRSPLHF	TGTGCCAGCAGCACGGGACAGGGCCGGTCACCCCTCCACTTT
-	TRBD1	TRBV5-1	TRBJ2-1	CASSSRGTGGSYNEQFF	TGCGCCAGCAGCTCTAGGGGGACAGGGGGATCCTACAATGAGCAGTTCTTC
-	TRBD1	TRBV27	TRBJ1-2	CASSLLAGGKGYTF	TGTGCCAGCAGTTTATTGGCAGGGGGAAAAGGCTACACCTTC
-	TRBD1	TRBV6-6	TRBJ2-4	CASSATGGGGIQYF	TGTGCCAGCAGTGCGACAGGGGGCGGAGGCATTCAGTACTTC
-	-	TRBV29-1	TRBJ1-1	CSVSSGELGISEAFF	TGCAGCGTTAGCAGCGGGGAGTTAGGGATCTCTGAAGCTTTCTTT
once	-	TRBV29-1	TRBJ1-1	CSATIVAGRAFF	TGCAGCGCAACGATAGTAGCGGGACGAGCTTTCTTT
-	-	TRBV5-1	TRBJ1-1	CASSAGANTEAFF	TGCGCCAGCAGCGCAGGGGCGAACACTGAAGCTTTCTTT
-	-	TRBV6-5	TRBJ1-2	CASSYLGGVGGYTF	TGTGCCAGCAGTTACTTGGGGGGAGTCGGTGGCTACACCTTC
-	-	TRBV9	TRBJ1-4	CASSAQGVTNEKLFF	TGTGCCAGCAGCGCCCAGGGTGTGACTAATGAAAAACTGTTTTTT
-	-	TRBV28	TRBJ1-5	CASSSSSSYSNQPQHF	TGTGCCAGCAGTTCGTCGTCGTCTTATAGCAATCAGCCCCAGCATTTT
once	TRBD2	TRBV7-2	TRBJ2-5	CASSRGGAEETQYF	TGTGCCAGCAGCCGGGGGGGGGCCGAAGAGACCCAGTACTTC
-	-	TRBV30	TRBJ2-3	CAWSLPWPRGTDTQYF	TGTGCCTGGAGCCTCCCCTGGCCTCGGGGCACAGATACGCAGTATTTT
-	-	TRBV19	TRBJ1-4	CASSIPTGSTNEKLFF	TGTGCCAGTAGTATCCCGACAGGTTCAACTAATGAAAAACTGTTTTTT
once	-	TRBV18	TRBJ1-1	CASSPRQPNTEAFF	TGTGCCAGCTCACCGAGGCAGCCCAACACTGAAGCTTTCTTT
-	TRBD1	TRBV10-3	TRBJ1-2	CAISVDPGQGHGYTF	TGTGCCATCAGTGTAGACCCGGGACAGGGTCATGGCTACACCTTC
-	TRBD1	TRBV7-3	TRBJ2-3	CASSLSGTGGTDTQYF	TGTGCCAGCAGCTTGTCGGGGACAGGGGGCACAGATACGCAGTATTTT
-	TRBD2	TRBV28	TRBJ2-7	CASSLSLAGRGEQYF	TGTGCCAGCAGTTTATCTTTAGCGGGAAGGGGCGAGCAGTACTTC
-	-	TRBV6-1	TRBJ2-7	CASSPQGLDYEQYF	TGTGCCAGCAGTCCACAGGGTTTGGACTACGAGCAGTACTTC
-	-	TRBV6-1	TRBJ2-2	CASSEAPHGTANTGELFF	TGTGCCAGCAGTGAAGCGCCGCATGGGACTGCCAACACCGGGGAGCTGTTTTTT
once	-	TRBV4-3	TRBJ2-6	CASSRTPGGAGANVLTF	TGCGCCAGCAGCCGAACGCCGGGGGGCGCTGGGGCCAACGTCCTGACTTTC